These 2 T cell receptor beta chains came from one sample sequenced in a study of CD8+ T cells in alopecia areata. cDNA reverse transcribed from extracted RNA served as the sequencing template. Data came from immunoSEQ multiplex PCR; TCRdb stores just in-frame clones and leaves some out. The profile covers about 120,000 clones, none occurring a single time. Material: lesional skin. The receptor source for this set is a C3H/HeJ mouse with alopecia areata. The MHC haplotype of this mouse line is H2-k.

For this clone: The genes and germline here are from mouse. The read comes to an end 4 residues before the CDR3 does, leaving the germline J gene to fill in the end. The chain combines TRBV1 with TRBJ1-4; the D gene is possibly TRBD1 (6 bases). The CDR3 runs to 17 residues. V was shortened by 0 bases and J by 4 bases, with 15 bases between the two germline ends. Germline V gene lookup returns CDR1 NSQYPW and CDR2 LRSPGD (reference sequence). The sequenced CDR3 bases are TGCACCTGCAGTGCAGATTTTAAGGGACAAATCAACGAA. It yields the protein CTCSADFKGQINE. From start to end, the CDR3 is CTCSADFKGQINERLFF.

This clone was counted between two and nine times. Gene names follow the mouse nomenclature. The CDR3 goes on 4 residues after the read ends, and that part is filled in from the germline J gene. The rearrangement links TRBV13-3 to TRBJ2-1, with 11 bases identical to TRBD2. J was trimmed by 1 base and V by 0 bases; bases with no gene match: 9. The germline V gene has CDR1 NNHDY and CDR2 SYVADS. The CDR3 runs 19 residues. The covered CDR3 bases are TGTGCCAGCAGTGATGGGTCCGGGACTGGGGGCCCAAACTATGCT. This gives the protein CASSDGSGTGGPNYA. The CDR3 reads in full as CASSDGSGTGGPNYAEQFF.